One TCR beta chain is described in this entry. What it recognizes is unknown. The data belong to a study of cytomegalovirus exposure and HLA in healthy donors. The study, taken as a whole, reports: V- and J-gene trimming of TCR beta was linked (in a later analysis) to a missense DCLRE1C variant.

Per germline, CDR1 LNHDA and CDR2 SQIVND (reference sequence). This CDR3 has 16 residues. The ends lost 6 bases at V and 0 bases at J; junction bases unmatched: 7. Amplification used 60 Vbeta primers and 13 Jbeta primers. Here immunoSEQ multiplex PCR was the method, and the copy in TCRdb shows in-frame clones only, minus some. The data hold more than 150,000 clones, with 75% to 80% observed a single time. Sequencing input: PBMCs. The clonotype originates from a man over 45 in good health and CMV-seropositive. This chain uses TRBV19 with TRBJ2-2; 7 bases line up with TRBD1. CDR3 sequence reads: CASSHRTGSNTGELFF. CDR3 sequence (DNA): TGTGCCAGTAGCCACCGGACAGGATCGAACACCGGGGAGCTGTTTTTT.